Included here is one T cell receptor beta chain sequence, with context. Produced via immunoSEQ multiplex PCR; TCRdb's table is partial and in-frame only. Seen here are more than 450,000 clones, less than 85% observed once, and the top ten hold around 13%. These data come from a study of shared clonotypes between healthy human individuals. J lost 1 base, V lost 4 bases, and 2 bases had no gene match. The CDR3 contains 16 residues. The germline V gene has CDR1 LNHDA and CDR2 SQIVND (reference sequence). For genomic DNA, unsorted samples relied on tens of millions of PBMCs. This chain uses TRBV19 with TRBJ2-5, with 14 bases lining up with TRBD2. Sequencing input: PBMCs. The sequence was obtained from a woman between 40 and 55 years old in good health. Some clones in this sample may be carry-over from other donors' samples. CDR3 loop: CASSRTSGRFQETQYF. CDR3 nucleotide sequence: TGTGCCAGTAGTAGGACTAGCGGGAGGTTCCAAGAGACCCAGTACTTC.